Sequencing of this T cell receptor beta chain was carried out in a study of OX40 agonist ivuxolimab in advanced cancers. CDR1 is MDHEN, CDR2 SYDVKM, per germline. With V trimmed by 3 bases and J by 3 bases, 10 bases remained unmatched. This CDR3 is 19 amino acids long. TCRdb keeps only in-frame clones here, not all; method: immunoSEQ multiplex PCR. In the table there are 11,000 or so clones, more than 65% of which are singletons. This chain connects TRBV28 to TRBJ2-3; 15 nucleotides agree with TRBD2. The receptor comes from an adult with an advanced solid tumor such as melanoma, head and neck, liver or kidney cancer. Specimen: CD4+ or CD8+ T cells sorted from blood, collected in a trial of the OX40 agonist ivuxolimab. In nucleotides, the CDR3 is TGTGCCAGCAGTTTGGAGACCGGGACTAGCGGGGGGATGACAGATACGCAGTATTTT. Residues: CASSLETGTSGGMTDTQYF.